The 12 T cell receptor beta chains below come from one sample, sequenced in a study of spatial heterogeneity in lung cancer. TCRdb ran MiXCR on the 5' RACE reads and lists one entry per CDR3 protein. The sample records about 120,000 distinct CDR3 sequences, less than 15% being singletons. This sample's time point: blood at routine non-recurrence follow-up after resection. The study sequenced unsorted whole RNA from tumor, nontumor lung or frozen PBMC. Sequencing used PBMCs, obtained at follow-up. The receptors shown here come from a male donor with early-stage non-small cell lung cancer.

The CDR3 sequence: CASSQDPIGGRGNIQYF. The CDR3 nucleotides are TGTGCCAGCAGCCAAGATCCGATAGGAGGGAGGGGCAACATTCAGTACTTC. The chain has TRBV4-2 and TRBJ2-4; TRBD2 agrees at 7 bases. CDR3 length: 17 residues. Looked up from germline, CDR1 is LGHNA and CDR2 is YNFKEQ. J gave up 7 bases and V 0 bases, and 12 bases lay outside the gene matches.

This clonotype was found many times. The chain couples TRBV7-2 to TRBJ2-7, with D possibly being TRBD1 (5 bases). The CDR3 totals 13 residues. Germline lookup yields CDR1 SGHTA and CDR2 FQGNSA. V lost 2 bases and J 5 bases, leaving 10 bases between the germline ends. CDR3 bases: TGTGCCAGCAGCTTATCTCTCAGGGACGAGCAGTACTTC. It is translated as CASSLSLRDEQYF.

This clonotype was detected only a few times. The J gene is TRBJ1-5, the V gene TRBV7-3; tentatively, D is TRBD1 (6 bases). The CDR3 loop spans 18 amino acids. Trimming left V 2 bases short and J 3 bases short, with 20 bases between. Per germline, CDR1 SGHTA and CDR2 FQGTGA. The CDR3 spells CASSLAGGEQGINQPQHF. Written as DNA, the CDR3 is TGTGCCAGCAGCTTAGCTGGAGGGGAACAGGGTATCAATCAGCCCCAGCATTTT.

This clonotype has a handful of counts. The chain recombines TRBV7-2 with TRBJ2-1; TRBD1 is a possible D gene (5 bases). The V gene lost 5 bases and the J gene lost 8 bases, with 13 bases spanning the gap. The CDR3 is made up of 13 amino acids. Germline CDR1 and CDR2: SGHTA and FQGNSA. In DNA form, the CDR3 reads TGTGCCAGCAGCCAGCAGGGTAGCTATGAGCAGTTCTTC. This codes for CASSQQGSYEQFF.

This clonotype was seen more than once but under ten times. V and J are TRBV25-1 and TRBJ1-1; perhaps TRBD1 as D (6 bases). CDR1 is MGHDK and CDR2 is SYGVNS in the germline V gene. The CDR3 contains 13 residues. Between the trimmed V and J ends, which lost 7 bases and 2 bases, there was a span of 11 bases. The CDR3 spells CASTHRANTEAFF. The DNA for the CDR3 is TGTGCCAGCACTCACAGGGCAAACACTGAAGCTTTCTTT.

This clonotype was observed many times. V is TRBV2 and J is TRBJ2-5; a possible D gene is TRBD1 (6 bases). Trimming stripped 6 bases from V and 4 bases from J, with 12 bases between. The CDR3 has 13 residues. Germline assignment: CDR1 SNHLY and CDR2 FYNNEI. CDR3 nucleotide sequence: TGTGCCAGCAGGTCAGGGGCACCAGAGACCCAGTACTTC. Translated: CASRSGAPETQYF. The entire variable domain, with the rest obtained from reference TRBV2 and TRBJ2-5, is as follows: EPEVTQTPSHQVTQMGQEVILRCVPISNHLYFYWYRQILGQKVEFLVSFYNNEISEKSEIFDDQFSVERPDGSNFTLKIRSTKLEDSAMYFCASRSGAPETQYFGPGTRLLVL.

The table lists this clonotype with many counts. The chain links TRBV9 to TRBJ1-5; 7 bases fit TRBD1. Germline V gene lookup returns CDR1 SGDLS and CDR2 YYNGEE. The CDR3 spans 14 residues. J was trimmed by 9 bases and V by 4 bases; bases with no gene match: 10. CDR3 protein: CASSSDAQGRPQHF. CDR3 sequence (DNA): TGTGCCAGCAGCTCCGACGCACAGGGGAGGCCCCAGCATTTT.

In DNA, the CDR3 is TGTGCCTGGAGTGAAACGGGGGGTACGACAGATACGCAGTATTTT. Translating it yields CAWSETGGTTDTQYF. V usage is TRBV30 and J usage is TRBJ2-3; 7 bases align to TRBD2. After removal of 1 base from V and 3 bases from J, the junction contained 7 bases not matched to a gene. This CDR3 is built from 15 residues. Germline lookup yields CDR1 GTSNPN and CDR2 SVGIG (reference sequence).

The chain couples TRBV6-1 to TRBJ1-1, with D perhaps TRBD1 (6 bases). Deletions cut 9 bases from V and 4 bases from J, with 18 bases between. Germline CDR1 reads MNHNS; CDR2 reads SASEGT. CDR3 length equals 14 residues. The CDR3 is CASEVGQGSTEAFF. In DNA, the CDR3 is TGTGCCAGTGAAGTTGGGCAGGGGAGCACTGAAGCTTTCTTT.

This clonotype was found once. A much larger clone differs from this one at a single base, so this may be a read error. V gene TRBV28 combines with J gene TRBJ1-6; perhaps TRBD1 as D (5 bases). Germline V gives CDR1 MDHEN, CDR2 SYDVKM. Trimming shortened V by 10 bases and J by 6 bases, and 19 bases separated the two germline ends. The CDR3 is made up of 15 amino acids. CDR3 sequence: CANSLRGGGNSPLHF. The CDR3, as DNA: TGTGCCAACAGCCTCCGGGGCGGCGGTAATTCACCCCTCCACTTT.

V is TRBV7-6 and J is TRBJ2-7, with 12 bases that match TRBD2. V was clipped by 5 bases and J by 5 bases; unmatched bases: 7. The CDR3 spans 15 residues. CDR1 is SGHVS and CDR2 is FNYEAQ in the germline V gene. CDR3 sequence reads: CASSPLAGGGNEQYF. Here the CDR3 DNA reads TGTGCCAGCAGCCCACTAGCGGGGGGAGGGAACGAGCAGTACTTC.

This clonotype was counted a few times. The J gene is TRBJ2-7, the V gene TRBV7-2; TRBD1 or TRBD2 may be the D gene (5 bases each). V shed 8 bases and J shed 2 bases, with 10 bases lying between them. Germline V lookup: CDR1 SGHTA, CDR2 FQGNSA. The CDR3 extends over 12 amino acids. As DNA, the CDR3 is TGTGCCAGCGGGACGAGGCCCTACGAGCAGTACTTC. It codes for CASGTRPYEQYF.